The 18 T cell receptor beta chains listed next were all sequenced from one sample in a study of CD8 T cells in Susac syndrome. RNA in amounts of about 0.5 to 1 ug was reverse transcribed with random hexamers. TCRdb analysed the immunoSEQ multiplex PCR reads with MiXCR anew, one entry per CDR3 protein. The sample holds 200,000 to 250,000 distinct CDR3 sequences, just under 95% seen once. The source material was CD4+ T cells from PBMCs. These receptors were collected from a human donor with multiple sclerosis.

The V call is TRBV18, the J call TRBJ1-1; the D is unclear. Germline lookup yields CDR1 KGHSH and CDR2 LQKENI. Trimming left V 8 bases short and J 2 bases short, with 6 bases between. This CDR3 is 11 amino acids long. In nucleotides, the CDR3 is TGTGCCAGCCGTCAAAACACTGAAGCTTTCTTT. Its translation: CASRQNTEAFF.

This chain links TRBV4-1 with TRBJ2-5; 13 bases are shared with TRBD2. This CDR3 has 13 amino acids. The germline CDR1 and CDR2 sequences are MGHRA and YSYEKL. Trimming cost V 9 bases and J 4 bases; bases outside gene matches: 2. The CDR3 region has the DNA TGCGCCAGTAGACTAGCGGGAGGAGAGACCCAGTACTTC. Translating gives CASRLAGGETQYF.

The rearrangement links TRBV24-1 to TRBJ1-2; D uncertain. Trimming shortened V by 4 bases and J by 4 bases, and 12 bases separated the two germline ends. There are 14 residues in the CDR3. Per the germline V gene, CDR1 is KGHDR and CDR2 is SFDVKD. The CDR3 protein is CATSDETRIYGYTF. CDR3 nucleotides: TGTGCCACCAGTGACGAGACGCGGATCTATGGCTACACCTTC.

This chain connects TRBV7-9 to TRBJ2-5, with TRBD2 matching 9 bases. Losses at the gene ends were 7 bases for V and 4 bases for J; bases not matched to a gene: 13. Germline values: CDR1 SEHNR, CDR2 FQNEAQ (reference sequence). The CDR3 is 16 amino acids. CDR3 sequence: CASIPGGSGSGETQYF. The CDR3 nucleotides read TGTGCCAGCATCCCAGGGGGTAGCGGGAGTGGAGAGACCCAGTACTTC.

The V and J genes are TRBV6-5 and TRBJ2-3; D unresolved. Germline CDR1 is MNHEY and CDR2 is SVGAGI. Trimming took off 4 bases at V and 8 bases at J, with 10 bases between the two ends. The CDR3 spans 12 residues. This CDR3 reads CASSLLGSTQYF. The CDR3 DNA reads as TGTGCCAGCAGTTTGTTAGGTTCTACGCAGTATTTT.

The rearrangement uses TRBV20-1 and TRBJ2-1; no clear D gene. V was pared by 2 bases and J by 4 bases, with 15 bases between. CDR3 length equals 15 residues. Germline V gives CDR1 DFQATT, CDR2 SNEGSKA (reference sequence). The CDR3 DNA reads as TGCAGTGCTAGACCCAGACACGGTTCTTACAATGAGCAGTTCTTC. It is translated as CSARPRHGSYNEQFF.

The table lists this clonotype with a count of one. This chain uses TRBV19 with TRBJ2-1; D not certain. CDR3 length: 15 residues. Between the trimmed V and J ends, which lost 3 bases and 4 bases, there was a span of 13 bases. The germline CDR1 and CDR2 sequences are LNHDA and SQIVND (reference sequence). The CDR3 loop is CASSMMSGSYNEQFF. CDR3 nucleotide sequence: TGTGCCAGTAGTATGATGTCGGGCTCTTACAATGAGCAGTTCTTC.

The V and J genes are TRBV4-1 and TRBJ1-5; 8 bases align to TRBD1. Germline CDR1 reads MGHRA; CDR2 reads YSYEKL. Trimming cost V 6 bases and J 0 bases; bases outside gene matches: 16. The CDR3 loop spans 19 amino acids. The CDR3 loop is CASSRVRDRRGDSNQPQHF. The CDR3 DNA follows: TGCGCCAGCAGTCGGGTGCGGGACAGGCGCGGAGATAGCAATCAGCCCCAGCATTTT.

This clonotype was detected only a few times. The chain has TRBV24-1 and TRBJ2-1; 7 bases agree with TRBD1. The J segment lost 3 bases and the V segment lost 3 bases, leaving 7 bases of the junction unmatched. The CDR3 is 16 residues long. CDR1 is KGHDR, CDR2 SFDVKD, per germline. The CDR3 region is CATSDPSGQLYNEQFF. DNA for the CDR3: TGTGCCACCAGTGATCCTTCGGGACAGCTCTACAATGAGCAGTTCTTC.

The chain is built from TRBV10-3 and TRBJ2-5; D gene unclear. V was trimmed by 10 bases and J by 7 bases, leaving 16 bases between them. The CDR3 has 12 residues. Germline CDR1 ENHRY, CDR2 SYGVKD. In DNA form, the CDR3 reads TGTGCCAGCCGGACCGACGTTGGGACCCAGTACTTC. The encoded protein is CASRTDVGTQYF.

This chain joins TRBV6-1 and TRBJ1-5, with D perhaps matching TRBD1 (6 bases). The germline V gene has CDR1 MNHNS and CDR2 SASEGT. Trimming removed 1 base from V and 11 bases from J, with 15 bases in between. The CDR3 consists of 14 residues. The DNA for the CDR3 is TGTGCCAGCAGTGAAGAGACAGGCGTATCATCCCAGCATTTT. This gives the protein CASSEETGVSSQHF.

J is TRBJ1-5 and V is TRBV11-2, with TRBD1 matching 8 bases. With 5 bases clipped from V and 7 bases from J, the junction kept 10 bases outside the gene matches. The germline V gene encodes CDR1 SGHAT and CDR2 FQNNGV. This CDR3 comprises 15 residues. In DNA form, the CDR3 reads TGTGCCAGCAGCGGCTGGACAGGGATCGGACAGCCCCAGCATTTT. Protein: CASSGWTGIGQPQHF.

The chain couples TRBV20-1 to TRBJ1-2; unclear D gene. The CDR3 runs to 14 residues. V lost 2 bases and J 3 bases, leaving 13 bases between the germline ends. The V gene's germline CDR1 is DFQATT and CDR2 SNEGSKA (reference sequence). CDR3 sequence reads: CSARKAAEHYGYTF. The CDR3 nucleotides are TGCAGTGCTAGAAAAGCGGCGGAACACTATGGCTACACCTTC.

The chain is built from TRBV12-3 or TRBV12-4 and TRBJ2-1; TRBD2 matches at 7 bases. V trimming: 2 bases; J trimming: 9 bases; junction bases outside the gene matches: 10. The CDR3 spans 15 residues. Here the CDR3 DNA reads TGTGCCAGCAGTTTAAGTTCGAGCCAGCGGGGTGAGCAGTTCTTC. This sequence encodes CASSLSSSQRGEQFF.

J is TRBJ1-1 and V is TRBV5-1; a possible D gene is TRBD1 (5 bases). The V end lost 1 base, the J end lost 0 bases, and 13 bases lay between the germline ends. Germline V CDR1 and CDR2: SGHRS, YFSETQ. The CDR3 length is 16 residues. The CDR3 DNA sequence: TGCGCCAGCAGCTTGATCGCCCAACAGGTGAACACTGAAGCTTTCTTT. Its protein product is CASSLIAQQVNTEAFF.

This chain joins TRBV12-3 or TRBV12-4 and TRBJ1-2; D not resolved. The CDR3 has 15 amino acids. Trimming removed 1 base at V and 0 bases at J, with 9 bases between. The CDR3 nucleotides read TGTGCCAGCAGTTTAGGCAGGCGAGCTAACTATGGCTACACCTTC. Its protein is CASSLGRRANYGYTF.

The chain carries TRBV6-1 and TRBJ2-7, with D possibly TRBD2 on 5 matching bases. V lost 1 base, J lost 0 bases, and 13 bases lay in between. This CDR3 has 16 residues. The germline CDR1 and CDR2 sequences are MNHNS and SASEGT. For the CDR3, the DNA is TGTGCCAGCAGTGAAGGAGGGCTTGTTTCCTCCTACGAGCAGTACGTC. This translates into CASSEGGLVSSYEQYV.

This clonotype is a singleton in its sample. The CDR3 region has the DNA TGTGCCAGCAGCTCCGGACCGACAGGGGCAATGAACACTGAAGCTTTCTTT. This encodes CASSSGPTGAMNTEAFF. The chain has TRBV5-4 and TRBJ1-1; 8 nucleotides match TRBD1. The CDR3 runs to 17 residues. Germline CDR1 and CDR2: SGHNT and YYREEE (reference sequence). V lost 3 bases, J lost 0 bases, and 10 bases stayed unmatched.